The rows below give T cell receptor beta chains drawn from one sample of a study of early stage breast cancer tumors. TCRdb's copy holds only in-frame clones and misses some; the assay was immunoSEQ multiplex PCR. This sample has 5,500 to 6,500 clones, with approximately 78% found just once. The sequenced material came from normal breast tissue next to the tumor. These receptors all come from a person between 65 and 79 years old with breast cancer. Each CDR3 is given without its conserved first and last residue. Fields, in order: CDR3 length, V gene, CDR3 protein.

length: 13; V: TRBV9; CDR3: ASSQRGGEGQPQH
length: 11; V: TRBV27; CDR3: ASSLSRTGELF
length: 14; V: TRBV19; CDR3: ASSNGLAAYTDTQY
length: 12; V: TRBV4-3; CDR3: ASSQDRGNYGYT
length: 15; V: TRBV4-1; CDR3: ASSQSTSTGDTGELF
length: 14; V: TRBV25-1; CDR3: ASSEGRLLAKNIQY
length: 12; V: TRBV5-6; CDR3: ASSTGTIGITQY
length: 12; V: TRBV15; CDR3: ATSRDYKNTEAF
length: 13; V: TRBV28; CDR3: ASSLGVSAHNEQF
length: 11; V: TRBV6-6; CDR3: ASREVNSYEQY
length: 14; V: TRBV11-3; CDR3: ASSSRQGDFADTQY
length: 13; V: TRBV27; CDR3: ASSLTNRLNQPQH
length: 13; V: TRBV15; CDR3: ATSTGTGPPTEAF
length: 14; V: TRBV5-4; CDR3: ASSLGGAGGAGELF
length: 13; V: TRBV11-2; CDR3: ASRPTSGRQNEQY
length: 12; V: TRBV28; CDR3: ASSPGQGVHEQY
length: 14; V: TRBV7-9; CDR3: ASSLGAGAGNQPQH
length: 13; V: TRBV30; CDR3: AWSVLAGGASEAF
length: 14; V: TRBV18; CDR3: ASSPLRDSSGNTIY
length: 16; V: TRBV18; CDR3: ASSPKSPGQGSGNEQF
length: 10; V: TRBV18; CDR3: ASSPLGDTQY
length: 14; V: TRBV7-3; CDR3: ASSSLGASSYNEQF
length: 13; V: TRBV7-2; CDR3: ASSLIISPSYEQY
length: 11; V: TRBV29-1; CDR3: SVGTPSADTQY
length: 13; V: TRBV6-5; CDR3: ASSYTGQYTGELF
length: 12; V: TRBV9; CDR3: ASSVGSGQETQY
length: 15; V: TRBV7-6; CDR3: ASSPVAASGSIGELF
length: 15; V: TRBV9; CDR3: ASSVSGLAGRTDTQY
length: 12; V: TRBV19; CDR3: ASSIGQGLTEAF
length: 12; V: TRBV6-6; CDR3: ASSYWTTQETQY
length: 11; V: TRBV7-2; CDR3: ASGPGLPNEQF
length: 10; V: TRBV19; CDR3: ASKGIPETQY
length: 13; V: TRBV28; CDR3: ASSSPGTSALLQY
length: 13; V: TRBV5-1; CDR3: ASSRAGQDLYGYT
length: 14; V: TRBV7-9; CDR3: ASSPLRDRITGELF
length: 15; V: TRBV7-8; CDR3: ASSPPASGSSYNEQF
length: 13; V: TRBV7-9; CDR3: ASSLRLANAGELF
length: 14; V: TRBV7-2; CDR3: ASSPPGGGVKNIQY
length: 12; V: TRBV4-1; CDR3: ASSHGGGNQPQH
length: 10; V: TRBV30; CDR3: AWDRVNTEAF
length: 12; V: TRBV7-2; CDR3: ASSPGKGINEQF
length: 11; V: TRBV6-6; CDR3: ASAGSGTGELF
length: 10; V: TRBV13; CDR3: ASSLEGETQY
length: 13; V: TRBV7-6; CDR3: ASSFESKNTDTQY
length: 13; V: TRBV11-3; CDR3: ASSFGEGTGDEQY